This T cell receptor beta chain was recorded in a study of T cell repertoires in cytomegalovirus infection. For the study at large: Epitope selection comprised recently identified HLA-C-restricted CMV epitopes and well-studied HLA-B-restricted CMV epitopes. TCR beta signatures that were public indicated CMV infection and matching HLA type.

The CDR3 runs to 17 residues. Looked up from germline, CDR1 is SGHTA and CDR2 is FQGNSA. Trimming removed 7 bases from V and 3 bases from J; junction bases left unmatched: 9. Each CDR3 protein is one row after TCRdb ran MiXCR on the reads. The sample records about 920,000 distinct CDR3 sequences, 30% to 40% being singletons. This clonotype was recorded a few times. Its antigen remains unknown. Overall study findings and caveats: The cumulative frequency of public TCR beta families identified carriers of CMV plus the relevant HLA.

The chain couples TRBV7-2 to TRBJ1-6; 10 nucleotides agree with TRBD1. The TCR originated in a human donor in good health (CMV status not recorded). Some clones in this sample may be carry-over from other donors' samples. This material consisted of cultured CD8+ T cells from PBMCs, taken from culture after CMV antigen stimulation. CDR3 sequence: CASTGTGERFYNSPLHF. In DNA form, the CDR3 reads TGTGCCAGCACTGGGACAGGGGAGAGGTTCTATAATTCACCCCTCCACTTT.